Below are 9 T cell receptor beta chains sequenced from a single sample in a study of OX40 agonist ivuxolimab in advanced cancers. Repertoires were generated with immunoSEQ multiplex PCR, while TCRdb's copy carries only in-frame clones and drops some. The top ten clones hold about two fifths of a sample with 40,000 or so clones, just under 85% of them seen once. Material: CD4+ or CD8+ T cells sorted from blood, obtained in a trial of the OX40 agonist ivuxolimab. Receptors originate from an adult with an advanced solid tumor such as melanoma, head and neck, liver or kidney cancer.

The chain couples TRBV18 to TRBJ2-3, with D uncertain. The CDR3 runs 15 residues. Germline-derived CDR1 and CDR2 are KGHSH and LQKENI. The V end was cut by 2 bases, the J end by 2 bases, with 11 bases between. CDR3: CASSPGSLFTDTQYF. The CDR3 DNA sequence: TGTGCCAGCTCACCAGGGTCTCTCTTCACAGATACGCAGTATTTT.

The rearrangement joins TRBV7-8 to TRBJ1-4; no clear D. V lost 7 bases and J 2 bases, leaving 17 bases between the germline ends. Germline assignment: CDR1 SGHVS and CDR2 FQNEAQ. The CDR3 totals 16 residues. CDR3 sequence (DNA): TGTGCCAGCACCGATTATATCACAGACACTAATGAAAAACTGTTTTTT. This translates into CASTDYITDTNEKLFF.

In this sample, this clone turned up once. The chain has TRBV19 and TRBJ2-3; possibly TRBD2 for D (5 bases). Germline values: CDR1 LNHDA, CDR2 SQIVND (reference sequence). Trimming pared 6 bases from V and 2 bases from J, leaving 12 bases between. The CDR3 totals 14 residues. CDR3 sequence (DNA): TGTGCCAGTAGGGCGGGTTCCGACACAGATACGCAGTATTTT. This encodes CASRAGSDTDTQYF.

The chain has TRBV6-4 and TRBJ2-5, with 10 bases aligning to TRBD1. Germline CDR1 and CDR2: MRHNA and SNTAGT. Germline trimming cut 4 bases from V and 4 bases from J; bases unmatched to any gene: 6. The CDR3 has 15 residues. CDR3 nucleotide sequence: TGTGCCAGCAGTGTCGCAGACAGGGGGCGAGAGACCCAGTACTTC. It encodes CASSVADRGRETQYF.

This clone came up once. The chain uses TRBV28 and TRBJ2-3, with no clear D. The CDR3 length is 11 residues. Deletions cut 1 base from V and 7 bases from J, with 3 bases between. CDR1 and CDR2 from the germline V gene are MDHEN and SYDVKM. CDR3 DNA: TGTGCCAGCAGTTTATTCAATACGCAGTATTTT. It codes for CASSLFNTQYF.

V usage is TRBV7-3 and J usage is TRBJ1-1; no definite D call. Germline assignment: CDR1 SGHTA and CDR2 FQGTGA. The CDR3 totals 14 residues. V lost 5 bases and J lost 0, with 10 bases in between. In DNA, the CDR3 is TGTGCCAGCAGCCCCGGAGCAATGAACACTGAAGCTTTCTTT. Translating it yields CASSPGAMNTEAFF.

This chain uses TRBV19 with TRBJ1-3, with D hard to call. Between the trimmed V and J ends, which lost 4 bases and 0 bases, there was a span of 7 bases. Germline assignment: CDR1 LNHDA and CDR2 SQIVND (reference sequence). CDR3 length: 14 amino acids. This CDR3 is CASSTGNSGNTIYF. The CDR3 DNA follows: TGTGCCAGTAGTACCGGAAACTCTGGAAACACCATATATTTT.

This clone was found a few times. This sequence joins TRBV4-2 and TRBJ1-2; no clear D gene. V lost 1 base and J lost 8, with 14 bases in between. Germline CDR1 LGHNA, CDR2 YNFKEQ. The CDR3 consists of 14 residues. CDR3 DNA sequence: TGTGCCAGCAGCCAAGGGACTCAACCGATGGGCTACACCTTC. Amino acids: CASSQGTQPMGYTF.

The V and J genes are TRBV5-1 and TRBJ2-5; D perhaps matches TRBD2 (6 bases). V lost 0 bases and J lost 5, with 8 bases in between. The length of the CDR3 is 13 residues. Germline assignment: CDR1 SGHRS and CDR2 YFSETQ. CDR3: CASSLGEEETQYF. The CDR3 DNA reads TGCGCCAGCAGCTTGGGGGAGGAGGAGACCCAGTACTTC. The complete variable domain, with remaining parts taken from reference TRBV5-1 and TRBJ2-5, reads KAGVTQTPRYLIKTRGQQVTLSCSPISGHRSVSWYQQTPGQGLQFLFEYFSETQRNKGNFPGRFSGRQFSNSRSEMNVSTLELGDSALYLCASSLGEEETQYFGPGTRLLVL.